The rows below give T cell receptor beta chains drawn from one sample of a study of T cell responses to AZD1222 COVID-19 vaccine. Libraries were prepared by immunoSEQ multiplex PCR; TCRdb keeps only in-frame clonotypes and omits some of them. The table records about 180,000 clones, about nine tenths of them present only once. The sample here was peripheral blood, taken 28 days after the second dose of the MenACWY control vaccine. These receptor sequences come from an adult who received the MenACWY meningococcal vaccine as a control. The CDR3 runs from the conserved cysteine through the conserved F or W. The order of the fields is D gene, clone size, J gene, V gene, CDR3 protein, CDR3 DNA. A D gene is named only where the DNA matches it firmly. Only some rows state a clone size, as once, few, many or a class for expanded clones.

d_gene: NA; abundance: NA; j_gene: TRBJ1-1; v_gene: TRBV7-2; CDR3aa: CASSLGGAGFFEAFF; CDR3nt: TGTGCCAGCAGCTTAGGCGGGGCAGGGTTTTTTGAAGCTTTCTTT
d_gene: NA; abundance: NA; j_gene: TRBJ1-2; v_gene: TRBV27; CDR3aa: CASRTGTPYGYTF; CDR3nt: TGTGCCAGTCGAACCGGGACCCCCTATGGCTACACCTTC
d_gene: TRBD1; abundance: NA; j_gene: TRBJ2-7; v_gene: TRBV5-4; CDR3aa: CASSSSGGYEQYF; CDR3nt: TGTGCCAGCAGCTCGTCAGGGGGCTACGAGCAGTACTTC
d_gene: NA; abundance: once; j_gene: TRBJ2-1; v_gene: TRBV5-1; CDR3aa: CASSFGYTRGKSRNEQFF; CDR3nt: TGCGCCAGCAGCTTCGGCTACACCAGAGGTAAAAGTAGGAATGAGCAGTTCTTC
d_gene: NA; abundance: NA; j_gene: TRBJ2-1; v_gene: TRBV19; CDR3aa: CASSMGRGDAWPRGNEQFF; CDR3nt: TGTGCCAGTAGTATGGGGAGAGGGGACGCCTGGCCCCGCGGCAATGAGCAGTTCTTC
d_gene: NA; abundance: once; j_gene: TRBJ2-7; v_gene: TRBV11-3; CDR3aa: CASSPEGFNEQYF; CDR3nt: TGTGCCAGCAGCCCAGAGGGGTTTAACGAGCAGTACTTC
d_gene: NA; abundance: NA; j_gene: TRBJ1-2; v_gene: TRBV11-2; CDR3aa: CASSLDRTAYGYTF; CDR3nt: TGTGCCAGCAGCTTAGATCGGACGGCCTATGGCTACACCTTC
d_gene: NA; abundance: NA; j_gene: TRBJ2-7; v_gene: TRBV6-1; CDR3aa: CASTEDYEQYF; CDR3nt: TGTGCCAGCACTGAAGACTACGAGCAGTACTTC
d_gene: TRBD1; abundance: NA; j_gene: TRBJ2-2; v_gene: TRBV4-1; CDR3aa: CASSQVDRGTGELFF; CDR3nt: TGCGCCAGCAGCCAAGTGGACAGGGGCACCGGGGAGCTGTTTTTT
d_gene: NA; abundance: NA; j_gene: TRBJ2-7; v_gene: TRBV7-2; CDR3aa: CASSLQEVVYEQYF; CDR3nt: TGTGCCAGCAGCTTACAAGAGGTCGTTTACGAGCAGTACTTC
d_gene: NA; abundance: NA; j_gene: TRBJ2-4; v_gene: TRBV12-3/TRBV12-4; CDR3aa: CASKGEIGNIQYF; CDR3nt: TGTGCCAGCAAGGGGGAGATCGGAAACATTCAGTACTTC
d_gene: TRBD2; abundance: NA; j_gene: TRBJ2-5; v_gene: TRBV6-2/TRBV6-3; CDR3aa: CASSRTSGSLGGTQYF; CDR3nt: TGTGCCAGCAGCAGGACTAGCGGGAGCCTTGGGGGGACCCAGTACTTC
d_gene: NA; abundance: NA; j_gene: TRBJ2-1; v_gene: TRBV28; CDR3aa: CASSRGGTPYNEQFF; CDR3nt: TGTGCCAGCAGCAGGGGTGGGACACCTTACAATGAGCAGTTCTTC
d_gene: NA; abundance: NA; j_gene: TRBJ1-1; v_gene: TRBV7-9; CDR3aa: CASSFRRDPRNTEAFF; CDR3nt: TGTGCCAGCAGCTTCAGGCGGGACCCAAGGAACACTGAAGCTTTCTTT
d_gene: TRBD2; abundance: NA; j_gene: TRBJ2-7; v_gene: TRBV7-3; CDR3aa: CASSSGGAGTRGEQYF; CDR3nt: TGTGCCAGCAGCTCCGGGGGGGCCGGGACTAGAGGCGAGCAGTACTTC
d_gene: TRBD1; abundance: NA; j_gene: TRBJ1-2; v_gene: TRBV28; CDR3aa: CASSLGGQVGYTF; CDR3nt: TGTGCCAGCAGTTTAGGGGGACAGGTTGGCTACACCTTC
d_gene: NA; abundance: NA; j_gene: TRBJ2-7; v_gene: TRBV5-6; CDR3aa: CASSLGPPYEQYF; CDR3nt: TGTGCCAGCAGCTTGGGGCCCCCCTACGAGCAGTACTTC
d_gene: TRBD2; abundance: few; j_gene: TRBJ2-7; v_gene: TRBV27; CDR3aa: CASSLGGRVTYEQYF; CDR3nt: TGTGCCAGCAGTTTGGGCGGGAGGGTGACCTACGAGCAGTACTTC
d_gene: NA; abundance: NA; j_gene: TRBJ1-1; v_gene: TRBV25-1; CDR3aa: CASSEWEGDTEAFF; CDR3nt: TGTGCCAGCAGTGAATGGGAAGGGGACACTGAAGCTTTCTTT
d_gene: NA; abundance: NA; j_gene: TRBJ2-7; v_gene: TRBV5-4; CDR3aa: CASSRGGAYEQYF; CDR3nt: TGTGCCAGCAGCCGAGGTGGGGCCTACGAGCAGTACTTC
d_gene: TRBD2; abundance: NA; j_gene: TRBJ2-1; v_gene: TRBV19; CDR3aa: CASRKILAGESYNEQFF; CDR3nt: TGTGCCAGTAGGAAAATCCTAGCGGGAGAGTCCTACAATGAGCAGTTCTTC
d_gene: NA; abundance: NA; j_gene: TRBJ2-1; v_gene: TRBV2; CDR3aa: CASSGPDGTEQFF; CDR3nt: TGTGCCAGCAGCGGACCCGACGGGACTGAGCAGTTCTTC
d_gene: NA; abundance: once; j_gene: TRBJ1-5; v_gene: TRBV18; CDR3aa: CASSLGGVNNQPQHF; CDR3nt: TGTGCCAGCTCCCTCGGAGGTGTGAACAATCAGCCCCAGCATTTT
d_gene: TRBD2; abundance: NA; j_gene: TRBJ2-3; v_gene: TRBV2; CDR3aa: CASRGLAGADTQYF; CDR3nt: TGTGCCAGCAGAGGACTAGCGGGCGCAGATACGCAGTATTTT
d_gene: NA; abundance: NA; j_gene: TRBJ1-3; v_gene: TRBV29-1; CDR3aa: CSAGDSGGNTIYF; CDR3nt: TGCAGCGCTGGGGACTCCGGGGGAAACACCATATATTTT
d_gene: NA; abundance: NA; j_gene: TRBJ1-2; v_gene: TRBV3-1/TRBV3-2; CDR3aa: CASSGRWGYGYTF; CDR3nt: TGTGCCAGCAGCGGGAGATGGGGCTATGGCTACACCTTC
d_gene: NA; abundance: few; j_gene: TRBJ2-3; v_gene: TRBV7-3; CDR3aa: CASSPLGGGTDTQYF; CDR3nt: TGTGCCAGCAGCCCTCTCGGAGGGGGCACAGATACGCAGTATTTT
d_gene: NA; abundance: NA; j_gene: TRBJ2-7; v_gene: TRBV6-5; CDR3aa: CASRNSYEQYF; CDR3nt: TGTGCCAGCAGAAACAGCTACGAGCAGTACTTC
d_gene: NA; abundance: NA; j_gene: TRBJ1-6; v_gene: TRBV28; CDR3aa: CASSLGIPTPHSPLHF; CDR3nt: TGTGCCAGCAGTTTAGGGATCCCTACACCCCATTCACCCCTCCACTTT